A selection of T cell receptor beta chains follows, all from one sample in a study of neurological immune-mediated disorders. TCRdb analysed the 5' RACE reads with MiXCR anew, one entry per CDR3 protein. The data show around 40,000 distinct CDR3 sequences, approximately 7.2% seen once. Sample: CD4+ T cells from blood. The source is a man aged 50 to 60 in good health. CDR3s include the opening cysteine and the closing phenylalanine or tryptophan. The D gene is left open where the match is weak. Clone size is shown for a subset of rows, as once, few, many or a class of expanded clone.

V	J	D	size	CDR3	DNA
TRBV18	TRBJ1-1	-	-	CASSPPNLNTEAFF	TGTGCCAGCTCACCACCTAACTTAAACACTGAAGCTTTCTTT
TRBV6-6	TRBJ2-7	-	many	CASSAPGRISYEQYF	TGTGCCAGCAGTGCTCCGGGACGGATTTCCTACGAGCAGTACTTC
TRBV7-9	TRBJ2-1	-	many	CASSRLGDNEQFF	TGTGCCAGCAGCCGACTAGGGGACAATGAGCAGTTCTTC
TRBV20-1	TRBJ2-7	TRBD2	-	CSPARRGLALPGEKYF	TGCAGTCCCGCGCGGCGAGGACTAGCACTCCCGGGGGAGAAGTACTTC
TRBV3-1	TRBJ2-7	-	many	CASTRGSRPYEQYF	TGTGCCAGCACCCGGGGGAGTCGACCCTACGAGCAGTACTTC
TRBV9	TRBJ2-3	-	many	CASSSRPADTQYF	TGTGCCAGCAGCTCTCGACCTGCGGATACGCAGTATTTT
TRBV5-6	TRBJ2-6	-	many	CASRKGGSGANVLTF	TGTGCCAGCAGGAAAGGGGGTTCTGGGGCCAACGTCCTGACTTTC
TRBV10-3	TRBJ2-1	-	many	CAISERDLRFF	TGTGCCATCAGTGAGCGTGACCTCCGGTTCTTC
TRBV5-1	TRBJ2-7	TRBD2	many	CASRGAYEQYF	TGCGCCAGCCGGGGGGCCTACGAGCAGTACTTC
TRBV5-1	TRBJ2-2	-	many	CASSLGRGNTGELFF	TGCGCCAGCAGCTTGGGACGGGGAAACACCGGGGAGCTGTTTTTT
TRBV20-1	TRBJ1-2	-	many	CSARDARAHGYTF	TGCAGTGCTAGAGATGCCCGGGCCCATGGCTACACCTTC
TRBV18	TRBJ1-2	TRBD1	many	CASSPDRDRGYTF	TGTGCCAGCTCACCGGACAGGGATCGTGGCTACACCTTC
TRBV5-1	TRBJ1-6	-	many	CASRQALGPTYNSPLHF	TGCGCCAGCCGCCAGGCGTTGGGGCCGACCTATAATTCACCCCTCCACTTT
TRBV15	TRBJ2-1	TRBD2	-	CATSRDSQVLLAGPDEQFF	TGTGCCACCAGCAGAGATTCGCAGGTCCTTCTAGCGGGACCCGATGAGCAGTTCTTC
TRBV6-1	TRBJ2-3	-	many	CASSEVGYTDTQYF	TGTGCCAGCAGTGAAGTGGGGTACACAGATACGCAGTATTTT
TRBV28	TRBJ2-4	-	many	CASSFWKNIQYF	TGTGCCAGCAGTTTCTGGAAAAACATTCAGTACTTC
TRBV6-1	TRBJ1-2	-	many	CASSEHGQAGYGYTF	TGTGCCAGCAGTGAACATGGTCAGGCCGGCTATGGCTACACCTTC
TRBV5-1	TRBJ1-6	TRBD1	many	CASSLGTGNNSPLHF	TGCGCCAGCAGCTTGGGGACAGGGAACAATTCACCCCTCCACTTT
TRBV7-3	TRBJ2-2	TRBD2	many	CASRLAGVAGELFF	TGTGCCAGCAGACTAGCGGGAGTCGCCGGGGAGCTGTTTTTT
TRBV12-3/TRBV12-4	TRBJ1-5	-	many	CASNYGSNQPQHF	TGTGCCAGCAACTACGGTAGCAATCAGCCCCAGCATTTT
TRBV20-1	TRBJ2-6	-	many	CSARSGAGANVLTF	TGCAGTGCTAGGTCGGGGGCTGGGGCCAACGTCCTGACTTTC
TRBV28	TRBJ2-3	TRBD2	-	CASRASGTDTQYF	TGTGCCAGCAGAGCTAGCGGGACAGATACGCAGTATTTT
TRBV19	TRBJ1-2	-	many	CASSDSLLGGYTF	TGTGCCAGTAGCGACAGCCTGCTAGGAGGCTACACCTTC
TRBV20-1	TRBJ2-2	TRBD1	many	CSASGPGGNTGELFF	TGCAGTGCTAGCGGGCCAGGGGGGAACACCGGGGAGCTGTTTTTT
TRBV5-4	TRBJ2-7	-	-	CASSGTALGYEQYF	TGTGCCAGCAGCGGAACAGCTCTCGGGTACGAGCAGTACTTC
TRBV18	TRBJ2-3	TRBD1	-	CASSSSQGRENTDTQYF	TGTGCCAGCTCATCATCACAGGGGCGAGAGAACACAGATACGCAGTATTTT
TRBV20-1	TRBJ2-1	-	many	CSARGGVGLKYNEQFF	TGCAGTGCTAGAGGAGGAGTGGGACTCAAGTACAATGAGCAGTTCTTC
TRBV6-5	TRBJ1-2	TRBD1	many	CASSRQGPYGYTF	TGTGCCAGCAGCCGACAGGGTCCTTATGGCTACACCTTC
TRBV6-5	TRBJ2-3	-	many	CASSSFRAVGDTQYF	TGTGCCAGCAGTTCTTTCCGGGCTGTCGGAGATACGCAGTATTTT
TRBV6-2/TRBV6-3	TRBJ2-7	TRBD1	many	CASSRTGGNYEQYF	TGTGCCAGCAGCCGGACAGGGGGCAATTACGAGCAGTACTTC
TRBV29-1	TRBJ2-7	-	many	CSVGRDNYEQYF	TGCAGCGTGGGGCGGGACAACTACGAGCAGTACTTC
TRBV6-5	TRBJ2-1	TRBD2	many	CASRSGTSGGVWRYNEQFF	TGTGCCAGCAGAAGCGGAACTAGCGGAGGTGTCTGGAGATACAATGAGCAGTTCTTC
TRBV2	TRBJ2-5	-	many	CASTQVFLGETQYF	TGTGCCAGCACCCAGGTCTTCCTGGGAGAGACCCAGTACTTC
TRBV5-1	TRBJ2-5	-	many	CASSLAGAPGQETQYF	TGCGCCAGCAGCTTGGCCGGGGCCCCAGGGCAAGAGACCCAGTACTTC
TRBV21-1	TRBJ2-7	-	many	CAFRFILSGSSYEQYF	TGTGCCTTCCGCTTCATCCTTAGCGGGAGCTCCTACGAGCAGTACTTC
TRBV20-1	TRBJ2-3	-	many	CSARGGADTQYF	TGCAGTGCTAGAGGAGGCGCAGATACGCAGTATTTT
TRBV7-6	TRBJ1-1	-	many	CASSLGADANTEAFF	TGTGCCAGCAGCTTGGGGGCGGATGCAAACACTGAAGCTTTCTTT
TRBV5-4	TRBJ2-1	-	-	CASSLGPGRNEQFF	TGTGCCAGCAGCTTGGGACCCGGGCGCAATGAGCAGTTCTTC
TRBV6-2/TRBV6-3	TRBJ2-1	TRBD2	many	CASSYRSSGVSYNEQFF	TGTGCCAGCAGTTACCGGTCTAGCGGGGTTTCCTACAATGAGCAGTTCTTC
TRBV20-1	TRBJ2-1	-	many	CSARDGGGGWGQFF	TGCAGTGCTAGAGACGGAGGCGGCGGATGGGGGCAGTTCTTC
TRBV3-1	TRBJ2-3	TRBD2	many	CASSKPRGLAGAGDTQYF	TGTGCCAGCAGCAAACCCCGCGGACTAGCGGGAGCTGGAGATACGCAGTATTTT
TRBV7-9	TRBJ2-7	TRBD1	many	CASSLREQGAYEQYF	TGTGCCAGCAGCTTACGTGAACAGGGGGCGTACGAGCAGTACTTC
TRBV15	TRBJ1-4	-	-	CATSRGNGATNEKLFF	TGTGCCACCAGCAGGGGGAACGGAGCAACTAATGAAAAACTGTTTTTT
TRBV12-3/TRBV12-4	TRBJ2-1	-	many	CASSSRRGPSYNEQFF	TGTGCCAGCAGTTCCCGGCGGGGGCCCTCCTACAATGAGCAGTTCTTC
TRBV5-1	TRBJ2-2	TRBD1	many	CASSDPGGYGGELFF	TGCGCCAGCAGCGATCCAGGGGGCTATGGCGGGGAGCTGTTTTTT
TRBV6-1	TRBJ2-2	TRBD2	many	CASSESGTNTGELFF	TGTGCCAGCAGTGAGAGCGGGACGAACACCGGGGAGCTGTTTTTT
TRBV7-2	TRBJ2-5	TRBD2	many	CASSSVLAGGGQETQYF	TGTGCCAGCAGCTCAGTCCTAGCGGGAGGCGGCCAAGAGACCCAGTACTTC
TRBV5-4	TRBJ2-2	TRBD2	-	CASSLETSGRLLTRELFF	TGTGCCAGCAGCTTGGAGACTAGCGGGAGGCTACTCACCCGGGAGCTGTTTTTT
TRBV20-1	TRBJ2-1	-	many	CSAIGRYEQFF	TGCAGTGCTATTGGGAGGTATGAGCAGTTCTTC
TRBV20-1	TRBJ2-3	-	many	CSAKEGADTQYF	TGCAGTGCTAAGGAGGGGGCAGATACGCAGTATTTT
TRBV20-1	TRBJ2-1	-	many	CSARRLAPYNEQFF	TGCAGTGCTAGACGCCTAGCGCCCTACAATGAGCAGTTCTTC
TRBV20-1	TRBJ1-1	-	many	CSAHPPGIGEAFF	TGCAGTGCGCACCCCCCGGGGATAGGTGAAGCTTTCTTT
TRBV9	TRBJ2-1	TRBD2	many	CASSVFSWLAGGPNEQFF	TGTGCCAGCAGCGTATTTTCGTGGTTAGCGGGAGGGCCCAATGAGCAGTTCTTC
TRBV19	TRBJ2-5	-	many	CASQGEETQYF	TGTGCCAGTCAAGGGGAAGAGACCCAGTACTTC